The clone carrying this T cell receptor beta chain was seen just once. The data are from a study of blood T cell repertoires in COVID-19. Study-wide context: Acute and convalescent COVID-19 specimens originated in the United States, Italy and Spain. Sample material is recorded as cDNA or gDNA derived from T cells, B-cell-depleted T cells, or PBMCs.

CDR1 is SGHDT and CDR2 is YYEEEE in the germline V gene. With V trimmed by 0 bases and J by 5 bases, 10 bases remained unmatched. This CDR3 has 17 amino acids. In the original workflow: The authors estimated nucleated cell counts from reference gene primer amplification. Data came from immunoSEQ multiplex PCR; TCRdb stores just in-frame clones and leaves some out. V, J and clone size are taken as reported in that table, and D and trimming were inferred from the DNA itself. This table holds some 160,000 clones, more than 70% found once. The V call is TRBV5-6, the J call TRBJ2-1; 8 nucleotides line up with TRBD2. The sequence came from a man in his fifties or sixties with acute or convalescent COVID-19. Sequenced: peripheral blood. The CDR3 DNA is TGTGCCAGCAGCTTGGGGCGGGGGGCCCGTATGGACAATGAGCAGTTCTTC. It specifies CASSLGRGARMDNEQFF.